This TCR beta chain stems from a study of T-cell memory formation after mild COVID-19. Across the whole study: The TCR clusters were mostly specific to one donor.

This clonotype was detected a few times. Its specificity is not known. It was 5'RACE with constant-segment primers that produced the TCR alpha and TCR beta cDNA libraries, which carried sample barcodes and UMIs. Each CDR3 protein is one row after TCRdb ran MiXCR on the 5' RACE reads. This repertoire shows over 400,000 distinct CDR3 sequences, more than 20% found once; its top ten account for roughly 13%. The germline gives CDR1 MGHDK, CDR2 SYGVNS. This CDR3 is built from 14 residues. Trimming removed 1 base at V and 2 bases at J, with 9 bases between. Study-wide results and caveats: Several responding clones turned up in pre-infection memory, indicating that cross-reactive memory may have taken part. Most CD4+ clones that shrank were in CM and EM, while CD8+ ones turned up in EMRA.

Sample: PBMCs or a T cell subset sorted from them (not recorded which). This chain uses TRBV25-1 with TRBJ2-7, with D uncertain. The receptor comes from an adult woman who had mild COVID-19 (a few samples of this study predate the infection). Cell type and time point are not known. CDR3 amino acids: CASSESTGAYEQYF. CDR3 nucleotide sequence: TGTGCCAGCAGTGAATCCACGGGCGCCTACGAGCAGTACTTC.